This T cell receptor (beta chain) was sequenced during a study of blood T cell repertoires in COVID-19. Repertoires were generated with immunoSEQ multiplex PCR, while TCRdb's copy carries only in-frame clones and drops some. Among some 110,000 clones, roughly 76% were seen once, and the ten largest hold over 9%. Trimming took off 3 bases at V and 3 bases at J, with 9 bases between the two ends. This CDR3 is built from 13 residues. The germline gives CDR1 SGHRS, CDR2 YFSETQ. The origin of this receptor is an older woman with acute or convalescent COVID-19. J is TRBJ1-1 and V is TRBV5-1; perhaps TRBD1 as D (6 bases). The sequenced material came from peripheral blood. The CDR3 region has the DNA TGCGCCAGCAGCTCGGCAGGGGACACTGAAGCTTTCTTT. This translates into CASSSAGDTEAFF.